The 13 T cell receptor beta chains in this list originate from one sample, sequenced in a study of blood T cell repertoires in COVID-19. Sequencing was performed with immunoSEQ multiplex PCR; in TCRdb, only in-frame clones are kept and a portion is missing. The sample yields over 130,000 clones, 60% to 85% seen once. Sequencing was carried out using peripheral blood. All receptors derive from a woman over 75 with active or convalescent COVID-19.

This sequence joins TRBV6-5 and TRBJ2-7; no definite D call. The germline V gene encodes CDR1 MNHEY and CDR2 SVGAGI. V was trimmed by 7 bases and J by 0 bases, leaving 10 bases between them. This CDR3 has 13 amino acids. The CDR3 coding sequence is TGTGCCAGCACCCCACCCGGCTCCTACGAGCAGTACTTC. This codes for CASTPPGSYEQYF.

The chain carries TRBV6-5 and TRBJ2-7; D may be TRBD1 (5 bases). Germline assignment: CDR1 MNHEY and CDR2 SVGAGI. Trimming left V 6 bases short and J 2 bases short, with 17 bases between. This CDR3 spans 15 amino acids. CDR3 sequence reads: CASSPRRGHPYEQYF. CDR3 bases: TGTGCCAGCAGCCCCCGAAGGGGTCACCCCTACGAGCAGTACTTC.

The rearrangement uses TRBV18 and TRBJ2-7; D not certain. V lost 1 base, J lost 1 base, and 17 bases lay in between. Germline loops: CDR1 KGHSH, CDR2 LQKENI. The CDR3 covers 17 residues. The CDR3 bases are TGTGCCAGCTCACCACTAGTAACCCCTAGGAGTTCCTACGAGCAGTACTTC. Protein sequence: CASSPLVTPRSSYEQYF.

V and J are TRBV6-1 and TRBJ1-5; no clear D. In germline, CDR1 is MNHNS, CDR2 SASEGT. The CDR3 runs 16 residues. V was cut by 0 bases and J by 4 bases, with 13 bases left in between. The CDR3 loop is CASSEAFTAGNQPQHF. Here the CDR3 DNA reads TGTGCCAGCAGTGAAGCCTTTACCGCGGGGAATCAGCCCCAGCATTTT.

The chain employs TRBV19 and TRBJ1-1; weak D call: TRBD1 (6 bases). CDR1 LNHDA and CDR2 SQIVND come from the germline V gene (reference sequence). The CDR3 loop spans 16 amino acids. Between the trimmed V and J ends, which lost 9 bases and 3 bases, there was a span of 23 bases. The CDR3 DNA is TGTGCCAGCCGGCGGGGGGCGAGGGCGATCTACACTGAAGCTTTCTTT. As protein: CASRRGARAIYTEAFF.

There are a few counts of this clone. The chain has TRBV30 and TRBJ1-5, with D tentatively TRBD1 (5 bases). The CDR3 runs to 13 residues. V lost 2 bases to trimming and J lost 9 bases, with 14 bases between them. In germline, CDR1 is GTSNPN, CDR2 SVGIG (reference sequence). CDR3: CAWSSQGNAPQHF. The CDR3, as DNA: TGTGCCTGGAGTAGTCAGGGTAATGCGCCCCAGCATTTT.

This clone occurred a few times. The gene calls are TRBV12-3 or TRBV12-4 and TRBJ1-2; the match to TRBD1 covers 7 bases. The CDR3 is 12 residues long. V shed 4 bases, J shed 5 bases, and the junction held 1 base outside the gene matches. The CDR3 bases are TGTGCCAGCAGTTCGACAGGGTATGGCTACACCTTC. Translated, it gives CASSSTGYGYTF.

The J gene is TRBJ1-2, the V gene TRBV7-8; TRBD1 might be the D (5 bases). Looked up from germline, CDR1 is SGHVS and CDR2 is FQNEAQ. The CDR3 is made up of 11 amino acids. Trimming left V 4 bases short and J 8 bases short, with 8 bases between. The CDR3 here is CASSWGRGYTF. In DNA form, the CDR3 reads TGTGCCAGCAGCTGGGGGAGGGGCTACACCTTC.

The V gene is TRBV5-1, the J gene TRBJ2-7; D is uncertain. Germline values: CDR1 SGHRS, CDR2 YFSETQ. The V end lost 4 bases, the J end lost 2 bases, and 16 bases lay between the germline ends. This CDR3 is 15 amino acids long. The CDR3: CASSRLRVGPYEQYF. CDR3 nucleotides: TGCGCCAGCAGCCGACTTCGGGTCGGTCCCTACGAGCAGTACTTC.

This sequence joins TRBV5-8 and TRBJ1-2; D remains ambiguous. The CDR3 totals 14 residues. The germline V and J ends were trimmed by 5 bases and 5 bases, with 16 bases remaining between them. CDR1 and CDR2 (germline): SGHTS, YDEGEE. The CDR3 nucleotides read TGTGCCAGCAGGTATGCCGGGAGCAGATATGGCTACACCTTC. Its translation: CASRYAGSRYGYTF.

This sequence joins TRBV30 and TRBJ1-2; D possibly corresponds to TRBD1 (5 bases). Trimming removed 1 base from V and 1 base from J, with 7 bases in between. Germline CDR1 and CDR2: GTSNPN and SVGIG (reference sequence). The CDR3 totals 13 residues. The CDR3 sequence is CAWSGTINYGYTF. The CDR3 nucleotides are TGTGCCTGGAGTGGGACAATTAACTATGGCTACACCTTC.

The rearrangement joins TRBV3-1 (or the pseudogene TRBV3-2) to TRBJ1-2; 8 positions agree with TRBD1. The CDR3 is 14 amino acids. Germline V gene data show CDR1 as LGHDT and CDR2 as YNNKEL (reference sequence). V was pared by 4 bases and J by 2 bases, with 3 bases of the junction left unmatched. The CDR3: CASSRDRQNYGYTF. The CDR3 coding sequence is TGTGCCAGCAGCCGGGACAGGCAGAACTATGGCTACACCTTC.

This chain uses TRBV5-1 with TRBJ2-1; tentatively, D is TRBD1 (6 bases). V was shortened by 0 bases and J by 1 base, with 8 bases between the two germline ends. Germline CDR1 reads SGHRS; CDR2 reads YFSETQ. The CDR3 sequence is 15 residues long. The CDR3 bases are TGCGCCAGCAGCTTGGGGGGGCTATCCTACAATGAGCAGTTCTTC. Translating gives CASSLGGLSYNEQFF.